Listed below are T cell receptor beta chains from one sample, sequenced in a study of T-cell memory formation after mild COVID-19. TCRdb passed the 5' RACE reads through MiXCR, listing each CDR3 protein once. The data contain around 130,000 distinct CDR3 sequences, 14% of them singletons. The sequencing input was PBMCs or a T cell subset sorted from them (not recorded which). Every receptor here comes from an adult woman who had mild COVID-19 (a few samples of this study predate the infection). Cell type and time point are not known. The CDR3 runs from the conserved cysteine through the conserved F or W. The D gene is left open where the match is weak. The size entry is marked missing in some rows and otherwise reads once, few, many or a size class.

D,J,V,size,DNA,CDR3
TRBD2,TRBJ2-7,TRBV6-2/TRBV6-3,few,TGTGCCAGCCTAGCGGGAGCCGCCTACGAGCAGTACTTC,CASLAGAAYEQYF
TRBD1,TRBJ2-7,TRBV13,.,TGTGCCAGCAGCATCGGGACAGTCTACGAGCAGTACTTC,CASSIGTVYEQYF
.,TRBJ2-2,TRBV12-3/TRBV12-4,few,TGTGCCAGCAGACGAACCGGGGTTAGCGCCGGGGAGCTGTTTTTT,CASRRTGVSAGELFF
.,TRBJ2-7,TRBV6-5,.,TGTGCCAGCAGTTACACGCCATACGAGCAGTACTTC,CASSYTPYEQYF
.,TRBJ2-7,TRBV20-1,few,TGCAGTGCTCGCAGGAGGGATTGGTCTGGAGAGCAGTACTTC,CSARRRDWSGEQYF
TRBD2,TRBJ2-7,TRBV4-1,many,TGCGCCAGCAGCCCCTCCCTGGGACTAGCGGGGCTAAGCTCCTACGAGCAGTACTTC,CASSPSLGLAGLSSYEQYF
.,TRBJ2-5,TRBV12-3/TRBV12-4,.,TGTGCCAGCAGTGACACGGGGGTTGGAGAGACCCAGTACTTC,CASSDTGVGETQYF
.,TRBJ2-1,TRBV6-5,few,TGTGCCAGCAGTTACTCGACAGGATCTTACAATGAGCAGTTCTTC,CASSYSTGSYNEQFF
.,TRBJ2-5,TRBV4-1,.,TGCGCCAGCAGCCACGCCGACCAAGAGACCCAGTACTTC,CASSHADQETQYF
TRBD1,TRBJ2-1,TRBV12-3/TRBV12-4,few,TGTGCCAGCAACCGGGACAGGGTATCTGGTGAGCAGTTCTTC,CASNRDRVSGEQFF
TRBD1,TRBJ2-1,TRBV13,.,TGTGCCAGCAGCCACTCGGACAGGGAGTTCTTC,CASSHSDREFF
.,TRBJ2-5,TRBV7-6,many,TGTGCCAGCAGCCCCCTGGGAGAGACCCAGTACTTC,CASSPLGETQYF
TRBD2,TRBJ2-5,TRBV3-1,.,TGTGCCAGCAGCCAAGACAGCGGGGGGTACCAAGAGACCCAGTACTTC,CASSQDSGGYQETQYF
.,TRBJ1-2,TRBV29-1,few,TGCAGCGTTGATGTGGGCGTTGGGGGGGCTCTTGGCTACACCTTC,CSVDVGVGGALGYTF
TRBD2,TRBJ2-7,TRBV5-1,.,TGCGCCAGCAGCTTGGAACCTAGCGGGGGAGGATCCTACGAGCAGTACTTC,CASSLEPSGGGSYEQYF
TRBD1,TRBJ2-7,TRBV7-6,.,TGTGCCAGCAGCATTTCCCGACAGGGAGCTGCCTACGAGCAGTACTTC,CASSISRQGAAYEQYF
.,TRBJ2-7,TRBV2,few,TGTGCCAGCAGATCTATCAGCTCCTACGAGCAGTACTTC,CASRSISSYEQYF
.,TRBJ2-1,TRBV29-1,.,TGCAGCGTCTTCCCCGTAAACAATGAGCAGTTCTTC,CSVFPVNNEQFF
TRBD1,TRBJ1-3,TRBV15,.,TGTGCCACCAGCACCGGGACAGACTCTGGAAACACCATATATTTT,CATSTGTDSGNTIYF
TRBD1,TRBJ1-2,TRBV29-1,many,TGCAGCGTTGAAGGGGGACAGTCCTATGGCTACACCTTC,CSVEGGQSYGYTF
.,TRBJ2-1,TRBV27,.,TGTGCCAGCAGTTTCTTTCCCGGCTACGAGCAGTTCTTC,CASSFFPGYEQFF
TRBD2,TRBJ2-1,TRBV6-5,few,TGTGCCAGCAGTTACTCGGCGGGGGGGCTAAATGAGCAGTTCTTC,CASSYSAGGLNEQFF
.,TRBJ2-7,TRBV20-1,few,TGCAGTGCTAGAGATGGGTGGGACATCTACGAGCAGTACTTC,CSARDGWDIYEQYF
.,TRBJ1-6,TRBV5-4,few,TGTGCCAGCAGCTTGTGGGCAGGGGCCGGGTCACCCCTCCACTTT,CASSLWAGAGSPLHF
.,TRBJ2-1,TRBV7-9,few,TGTGACAGCAGCTTCGGCCCGGTCGATGAGCAGTTCTTC,CDSSFGPVDEQFF
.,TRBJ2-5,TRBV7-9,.,TGTGCCAGCAGCTTAAGCCTCCAAGAGACCCAGTACTTC,CASSLSLQETQYF
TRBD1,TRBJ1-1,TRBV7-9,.,TGTGCCAGCAGCCCACCTAACAGGGGGACAACTGAAGCTTTCTTT,CASSPPNRGTTEAFF
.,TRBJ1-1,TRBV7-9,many,TGTGCCAGCACACTATACCAGGGGCTGAACACTGAAGCTTTCTTT,CASTLYQGLNTEAFF
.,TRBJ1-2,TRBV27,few,TGTGCCAGTTCGCCCTCGGGGGGCGCTACCTATGGCTACACCTTC,CASSPSGGATYGYTF
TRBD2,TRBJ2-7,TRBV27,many,TGTGCCAGCAGTCCAGGGACTAGCGGGAACCCCTACGAGCAGTACTTC,CASSPGTSGNPYEQYF
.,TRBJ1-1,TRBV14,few,TGTGCCAGCAGCCGCGGGACAATGAACACTGAAGCTTTCTTT,CASSRGTMNTEAFF
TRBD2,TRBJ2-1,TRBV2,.,TGTGCCAGCAGACTAGCGGGAGGCGATTTGGGTGAGCAGTTCTTC,CASRLAGGDLGEQFF
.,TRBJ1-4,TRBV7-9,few,TGTGCCAGCAGCTTAAATCTACGGGGGCTTTCTGAAAAACTGTTTTTT,CASSLNLRGLSEKLFF
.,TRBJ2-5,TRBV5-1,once,TGCGCCAGCAGCCCAGACCGACAAGAAGAGACCCAGTACTTC,CASSPDRQEETQYF
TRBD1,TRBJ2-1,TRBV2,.,TGTGCCAGCAGTGAGACAGGGCTCAATGAGCAGTTCTTC,CASSETGLNEQFF
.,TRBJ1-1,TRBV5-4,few,TGTGCCAGCAGCTCACCGACAGTCTTGGGGGGGAACACTGAAGCTTTCTTT,CASSSPTVLGGNTEAFF